These 10 T cell receptor beta chains were sequenced from one sample in a study of blood T cell repertoires in COVID-19. Clones were read by immunoSEQ multiplex PCR, and TCRdb kept only the in-frame ones, dropping some. The sample carries 65,000 to 80,000 clones, approximately 88% recorded once. The sequenced sample was peripheral blood. The receptors originated from a man over 45 with active COVID-19.

This clone was observed a few times. V and J are TRBV28 and TRBJ1-5; 7 nucleotides match TRBD1. The CDR3 is 17 residues long. The ends lost 8 bases at V and 2 bases at J; junction bases unmatched: 15. CDR1 is MDHEN and CDR2 is SYDVKM in the germline V gene. The CDR3 loop reads CASRKNPGGLGNQPQHF. The CDR3 DNA follows: TGTGCCAGCCGAAAAAATCCAGGGGGGCTTGGCAATCAGCCCCAGCATTTT. The complete variable domain, with remaining parts taken from reference TRBV28 and TRBJ1-5, reads DVKVTQSSRYLVKRTGEKVFLECVQDMDHENMFWYRQDPGLGLRLIYFSYDVKMKEKGDIPEGYSVSREKKERFSLILESASTNQTSMYLCASRKNPGGLGNQPQHFGDGTRLSIL.

The chain joins TRBV19 to TRBJ2-2, with D perhaps matching TRBD1 (5 bases). The CDR3 extends over 14 amino acids. The ends were cut back, 7 bases at V and 1 base at J, with 10 bases in the middle. The germline V gene encodes CDR1 LNHDA and CDR2 SQIVND (reference sequence). CDR3 sequence reads: CASKSQGNTGELFF. CDR3 nucleotides: TGTGCCAGTAAGAGCCAGGGGAACACCGGGGAGCTGTTTTTT.

The chain employs TRBV7-2 and TRBJ1-6, with 11 bases matching TRBD1. CDR1 and CDR2 (germline): SGHTA, FQGNSA. Losses at the gene ends were 5 bases for V and 9 bases for J; bases not matched to a gene: 3. This CDR3 comprises 14 residues. The CDR3 protein is CASSQDRGLSPLHF. The CDR3 DNA reads TGTGCCAGCAGCCAGGACAGGGGGCTTTCACCCCTCCACTTT.

The chain is built from TRBV29-1 and TRBJ1-2, with a tentative D call TRBD1 (6 bases). The V gene's germline CDR1 is SQVTM and CDR2 ANQGSEA. Trimming removed 5 bases from V and 3 bases from J, with 10 bases in between. CDR3 length equals 12 residues. The CDR3 nucleotides are TGCAGCGTTAGGGGGTTTGACTATGGCTACACCTTC. Protein sequence: CSVRGFDYGYTF.

The chain links TRBV7-9 to TRBJ2-3, with 8 positions matching TRBD1. Germline CDR1 is SEHNR and CDR2 is FQNEAQ (reference sequence). CDR3 size: 16 residues. V was pared by 1 base and J by 3 bases, with 6 bases of the junction left unmatched. Here the CDR3 reads CASSLGRDRKTDTQYF. CDR3 in DNA: TGTGCCAGCAGCTTAGGCCGGGACAGGAAAACAGATACGCAGTATTTT.

This rearrangement joins TRBV21-1 to TRBJ2-7; TRBD2, the table's D call, lacks a check against the DNA. TRBV21-1 is described as a pseudogene. This CDR3 has 17 amino acids. The CDR3 DNA is TGTGCCAGCAGCTACCCGAGGAAGAGGAAGCCTACCTACGAGCAGTACTTC. Amino acids: CASSYPRKRKPTYEQYF.

This chain joins TRBV3-1 (or the pseudogene TRBV3-2) and TRBJ1-4, with TRBD1 as a possible D gene (5 bases). Trimming took 3 bases from V and 0 from J, leaving 11 bases between them. This CDR3 spans 16 amino acids. The germline CDR1 and CDR2 sequences are LGHDT and YNNKEL (reference sequence). Written as DNA, the CDR3 is TGTGCCAGCAGCCAGAGGGCGGGGGCAACTAATGAAAAACTGTTTTTT. Its translation is CASSQRAGATNEKLFF.

The rearrangement joins TRBV5-1 to TRBJ1-1; D not certain. This CDR3 is built from 16 residues. V lost 0 bases and J 1 base, leaving 13 bases between the germline ends. Per germline, CDR1 SGHRS and CDR2 YFSETQ. The CDR3 reads CASSLASGFANTEAFF. DNA of the CDR3: TGCGCCAGCAGCTTGGCCTCGGGTTTCGCGAACACTGAAGCTTTCTTT.

This clone has more than one count but fewer than ten. The CDR3, as DNA: TGTGCCAGCAGCGTAGGGGGCAGGGAGGGTCAGCCCCAGCATTTT. Translated, it gives CASSVGGREGQPQHF. This chain connects TRBV9 to TRBJ1-5, with D perhaps TRBD1 (5 bases). V was pared by 0 bases and J by 6 bases, with 13 bases between. The CDR3 extends over 15 amino acids. Germline CDR1 reads SGDLS; CDR2 reads YYNGEE.

The chain couples TRBV7-2 to TRBJ2-3; D possibly corresponds to TRBD1 (5 bases). The V end lost 2 bases, the J end lost 2 bases, and 11 bases lay between the germline ends. The length of the CDR3 is 15 residues. The germline CDR1 and CDR2 sequences are SGHTA and FQGNSA. The CDR3 DNA reads as TGTGCCAGCAGCTTACAGCGACAGACCACAGATACGCAGTATTTT. This translates into CASSLQRQTTDTQYF.